This T cell receptor beta chain was sequenced during a study of blood T cell repertoires in COVID-19. Study in general: The United States, Italy and Spain provided the acute and convalescent COVID-19 samples. PBMCs, B-cell-depleted T cells, or T cells were the source of the cDNA or gDNA that made up the material.

Authors' data handling: Estimation of nucleated cell counts relied on the amplification of reference gene primers. Sequenced by immunoSEQ multiplex PCR; TCRdb stores in-frame clones only, minus some. The DNA gave D and trimming, while V, J and clone size come from that table. Of 85,000 to 130,000 clones in the sample, around 86% were seen once. There are 17 residues in the CDR3. Per the germline V gene, CDR1 is MDHEN and CDR2 is SYDVKM. J gave up 1 base and V 3 bases, and 9 bases lay outside the gene matches. This sequence was found in a man aged 50 or older with acute or convalescent COVID-19. Material: peripheral blood. The chain has TRBV28 and TRBJ2-3; 8 nucleotides match TRBD2. The CDR3 nucleotides read TGTGCCAGCAGTTTCCCGCTAACTAGCGGCGGCACAGATACGCAGTATTTT. It yields the protein CASSFPLTSGGTDTQYF.